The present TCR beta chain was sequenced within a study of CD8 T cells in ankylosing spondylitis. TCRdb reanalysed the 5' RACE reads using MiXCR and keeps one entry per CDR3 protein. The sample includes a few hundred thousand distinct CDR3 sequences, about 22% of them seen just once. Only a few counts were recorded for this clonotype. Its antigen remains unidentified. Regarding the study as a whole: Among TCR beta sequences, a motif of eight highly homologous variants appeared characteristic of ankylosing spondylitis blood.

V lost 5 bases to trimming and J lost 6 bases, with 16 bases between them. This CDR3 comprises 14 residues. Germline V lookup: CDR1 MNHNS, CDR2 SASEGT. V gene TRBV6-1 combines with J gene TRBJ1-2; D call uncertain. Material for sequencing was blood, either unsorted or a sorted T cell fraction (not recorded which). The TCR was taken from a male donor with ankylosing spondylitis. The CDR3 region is CASSTYKREDGYTF. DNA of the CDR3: TGTGCCAGCAGTACCTATAAAAGGGAAGATGGCTACACCTTC.